This T cell receptor (beta chain) was identified during a study of T cells in Graves' hyperthyroidism and ophthalmopathy. The study's findings and limits: For ophthalmopathy, model prediction preceded onset by a median about 6 months.

The CDR3 spans 17 residues. Germline V CDR1 and CDR2: MNHEY, SVGAGI. The V gene lost 2 bases and the J gene lost 6 bases, with 20 bases spanning the gap. Amplification targeted TCR beta CDR3 regions from RNA transcripts. When the TCR CDR3 underwent first-round RT-PCR, the HTBI primer set was used. TCRdb itself ran the multiplex PCR reads through MiXCR, one entry per CDR3 protein. The sample carries 300,000 to 400,000 distinct CDR3 sequences, approximately 13% recorded once. In regard to this clonotype: The antigen is undetermined.

The sequencing input was blood. This TCR was recovered from a woman between 18 and 29 years old with Graves' hyperthyroidism. The chain uses TRBV6-5 and TRBJ1-5; D perhaps matches TRBD1 (6 bases). CDR3 loop: CASSYLPTGSKGQPQHF. DNA of the CDR3: TGTGCCAGCAGTTACCTTCCCACAGGGAGCAAGGGTCAGCCCCAGCATTTT.